Listed below are T cell receptor beta chains from one sample, sequenced in a study of human T cells and chemical hapten exposure. One entry per CDR3 protein results from TCRdb running MiXCR on the RACE reads. The sample lists 300,000 to 350,000 distinct CDR3 sequences, roughly 6.9% occurring once. Sequences were derived from whole blood, sampled in connection with sensitization to the hapten diphenylcyclopropenone (DPC). These receptors all stem from a woman younger than 35 with alopecia areata. Some clones in this sample may be carry-over from other donors' samples. The CDR3 runs from the conserved cysteine through the conserved F or W. A D gene is named only where the DNA matches it firmly. Clone size is given for some rows only: seen once, a few or many times, or a class if the clone is expanded.

j_call: TRBJ1-2; d_call: .; clone_size: .; v_call: TRBV28; cdr3_nt: TGTGCCAGCAGTTTTAGCACCAACTATGGCTACACCTTC; cdr3_aa: CASSFSTNYGYTF
j_call: TRBJ1-2; d_call: .; clone_size: .; v_call: TRBV29-1; cdr3_nt: TGCAGCGTTCCTAACCGCAGGGACGGCTATGGCTACACCTTC; cdr3_aa: CSVPNRRDGYGYTF
j_call: TRBJ1-1; d_call: TRBD1; clone_size: many; v_call: TRBV11-2; cdr3_nt: TGTGCCAGCAGCTTTACCGACAGGGACACTGAAGCTTTCTTT; cdr3_aa: CASSFTDRDTEAFF
j_call: TRBJ2-5; d_call: .; clone_size: few; v_call: TRBV3-1; cdr3_nt: TGTGCCAGCAGCCAATCCGCACTGGAGACCCAGTACTTC; cdr3_aa: CASSQSALETQYF
j_call: TRBJ1-2; d_call: .; clone_size: .; v_call: TRBV6-5; cdr3_nt: TGTGCCAGCAGTTACTCAGGGGCCGGGGCCAACTATGGCTACACCTTC; cdr3_aa: CASSYSGAGANYGYTF
j_call: TRBJ2-5; d_call: .; clone_size: few; v_call: TRBV23-1; cdr3_nt: TGCGCCAGCAGTCAATCGCAGGGGCGGGCCCGGGAGACCCAGTACTTC; cdr3_aa: CASSQSQGRARETQYF
j_call: TRBJ2-2; d_call: TRBD2; clone_size: many; v_call: TRBV4-3; cdr3_nt: TGCGCCAGCAGCCAAGTTACTAGCGGGGGGGCCGCGAGCACCGGGGAGCTGTTTTTT; cdr3_aa: CASSQVTSGGAASTGELFF
j_call: TRBJ2-3; d_call: .; clone_size: .; v_call: TRBV6-5; cdr3_nt: TGTGCCAGCAGTTACTCGAAGAAACTAGCCCCAGGGGAGGATACGCAGTATTTT; cdr3_aa: CASSYSKKLAPGEDTQYF
j_call: TRBJ2-2; d_call: .; clone_size: many; v_call: TRBV28; cdr3_nt: TGTGCCAGCAGTTTGAACGGGGAGCTGTTTTTT; cdr3_aa: CASSLNGELFF
j_call: TRBJ1-5; d_call: .; clone_size: few; v_call: TRBV12-3/TRBV12-4; cdr3_nt: TGTGCCAGCAGTTTTGGCGGTGGCCAGCCCCAGCATTTT; cdr3_aa: CASSFGGGQPQHF
j_call: TRBJ1-2; d_call: TRBD1; clone_size: few; v_call: TRBV20-1; cdr3_nt: TGCAGTGCTAGACAGGTACAGGGGGACTATGGCTACACCTTC; cdr3_aa: CSARQVQGDYGYTF
j_call: TRBJ2-3; d_call: .; clone_size: many; v_call: TRBV10-3; cdr3_nt: TGTGCCATTTCGGGGGCAGATACGCAGTATTTT; cdr3_aa: CAISGADTQYF
j_call: TRBJ2-7; d_call: .; clone_size: many; v_call: TRBV10-3; cdr3_nt: TGTGCCATCAGTGACTTACGCATTAGGCCCTACGAGCAGTACTTC; cdr3_aa: CAISDLRIRPYEQYF
j_call: TRBJ2-5; d_call: .; clone_size: .; v_call: TRBV9; cdr3_nt: TGTGCCAGCAGCGTCGGGGGGCCGTCGGAGACCCAGTACTTC; cdr3_aa: CASSVGGPSETQYF
j_call: TRBJ1-2; d_call: .; clone_size: .; v_call: TRBV6-5; cdr3_nt: TGTGCCAGCAGTTCCCCCGACCCGATAAACGTTGGGGGCTACACCTTC; cdr3_aa: CASSSPDPINVGGYTF
j_call: TRBJ2-2; d_call: TRBD2; clone_size: many; v_call: TRBV5-1; cdr3_nt: TGCGCCAGCACCGCCGCCAGCGGGGGGGCCACCGGGGAGCTGTTTTTT; cdr3_aa: CASTAASGGATGELFF
j_call: TRBJ2-5; d_call: .; clone_size: many; v_call: TRBV7-9; cdr3_nt: TGTGCCAGCAGCTTAGCCCGTGCGGGGCAGGAGACCCAGTACTTC; cdr3_aa: CASSLARAGQETQYF
j_call: TRBJ2-3; d_call: .; clone_size: many; v_call: TRBV2; cdr3_nt: TGTGCCGCCTCAGAACGCACAGATACGCAGTATTTT; cdr3_aa: CAASERTDTQYF
j_call: TRBJ2-6; d_call: TRBD1; clone_size: .; v_call: TRBV20-1; cdr3_nt: TGCAGTGCTAGAGATCCCGGGACAGGTTCGAACGTCCTGACTTTC; cdr3_aa: CSARDPGTGSNVLTF
j_call: TRBJ2-1; d_call: TRBD2; clone_size: few; v_call: TRBV12-3/TRBV12-4; cdr3_nt: TGTGCCAGCACCTGGTGGACTAGCGGATCCAATGAGCAGTTCTTC; cdr3_aa: CASTWWTSGSNEQFF
j_call: TRBJ2-7; d_call: .; clone_size: few; v_call: TRBV12-3/TRBV12-4; cdr3_nt: TGTGCCAGCAGCCCCGGGGCAGGAGACGAGCAGTACTTC; cdr3_aa: CASSPGAGDEQYF
j_call: TRBJ1-5; d_call: .; clone_size: .; v_call: TRBV6-2/TRBV6-3; cdr3_nt: TGTGCCAGCGCTGGGGGTCTTGTGCAGCCCCAGCATTTT; cdr3_aa: CASAGGLVQPQHF
j_call: TRBJ2-1; d_call: .; clone_size: many; v_call: TRBV20-1; cdr3_nt: TGCAGTGCGCCGCAGGGACTTACGGGCGATGAGCAGTTCTTC; cdr3_aa: CSAPQGLTGDEQFF
j_call: TRBJ2-6; d_call: .; clone_size: many; v_call: TRBV7-9; cdr3_nt: TGTGCCAGTCTCAGGGAGGTTAGCTCTGGGGCCAACGTCCTGACTTTC; cdr3_aa: CASLREVSSGANVLTF
j_call: TRBJ2-5; d_call: TRBD2; clone_size: .; v_call: TRBV7-2; cdr3_nt: TGTGCCAGCAGCTTAAACGCTCTGAGGACTAGCCGGCAGACCCAGTACTTC; cdr3_aa: CASSLNALRTSRQTQYF
j_call: TRBJ2-1; d_call: .; clone_size: .; v_call: TRBV7-8; cdr3_nt: TGTGCCAGCACCATAGAACGGCCTACTAGCTACAGTGAGCAGTTCTTC; cdr3_aa: CASTIERPTSYSEQFF
j_call: TRBJ2-5; d_call: .; clone_size: .; v_call: TRBV6-6; cdr3_nt: TGTGCCAGCAGTTACGCGACTGGGGAAGAGACCCAGTACTTC; cdr3_aa: CASSYATGEETQYF
j_call: TRBJ1-5; d_call: .; clone_size: .; v_call: TRBV6-2/TRBV6-3; cdr3_nt: TGTGCCAGCAGTTACTCCGTCCTGTACAGGAATAGCAATCAGCCCCAGCATTTT; cdr3_aa: CASSYSVLYRNSNQPQHF
j_call: TRBJ1-1; d_call: TRBD1; clone_size: .; v_call: TRBV18; cdr3_nt: TGTGCCAGCTCCCTCAGCCCTGACAGGGGAAACACTGAAGCTTTCTTT; cdr3_aa: CASSLSPDRGNTEAFF
j_call: TRBJ1-4; d_call: TRBD1; clone_size: .; v_call: TRBV29-1; cdr3_nt: TGCAGCGTTGTCACAGGGGGCGCAGGTGAAAAACTGTTTTTT; cdr3_aa: CSVVTGGAGEKLFF
j_call: TRBJ1-1; d_call: .; clone_size: few; v_call: TRBV2; cdr3_nt: TGTGCCAGCAGTGAGGCTCCGGGGACTGAAGCTTTCTTT; cdr3_aa: CASSEAPGTEAFF
j_call: TRBJ1-1; d_call: .; clone_size: .; v_call: TRBV29-1; cdr3_nt: TGCAGCGTTAGGCGGCAGAACACTGAAGCTTTCTTT; cdr3_aa: CSVRRQNTEAFF
j_call: TRBJ2-4; d_call: .; clone_size: few; v_call: TRBV4-1; cdr3_nt: TGCGCCAGCAGCCAAGAAAGGGGTGTGCAAAACATTCAGTACTTC; cdr3_aa: CASSQERGVQNIQYF
j_call: TRBJ2-1; d_call: .; clone_size: many; v_call: TRBV6-2/TRBV6-3; cdr3_nt: TGTGCCAGCAGTTCATTAGAGACCTACAATGAGCAGTTCTTC; cdr3_aa: CASSSLETYNEQFF
j_call: TRBJ2-3; d_call: .; clone_size: many; v_call: TRBV11-1; cdr3_nt: TGTGCCAGCAGCCAGGACAAGAGCACAGATACGCAGTATTTT; cdr3_aa: CASSQDKSTDTQYF
j_call: TRBJ2-7; d_call: TRBD1; clone_size: .; v_call: TRBV2; cdr3_nt: TGTGCCAGCACCTTTGGACAGGGAGCCCCCTACGAGCAGTACTTC; cdr3_aa: CASTFGQGAPYEQYF
j_call: TRBJ1-2; d_call: .; clone_size: few; v_call: TRBV18; cdr3_nt: TGTGCCAGCTCACTCGATAGCGGGCATGGCTACACCTTC; cdr3_aa: CASSLDSGHGYTF
j_call: TRBJ2-3; d_call: .; clone_size: few; v_call: TRBV20-1; cdr3_nt: TGCAGTGCTAGAAAACAGCGCACAGATACGCAGTATTTT; cdr3_aa: CSARKQRTDTQYF
j_call: TRBJ2-7; d_call: TRBD1; clone_size: .; v_call: TRBV6-5; cdr3_nt: TGTGCCAGCAGTTTCGACGACAGGGGCGCCTACGAGCAGTACTTC; cdr3_aa: CASSFDDRGAYEQYF
j_call: TRBJ2-5; d_call: .; clone_size: .; v_call: TRBV9; cdr3_nt: TGTGCCAGCAGCGTAGCGCCCCGGGCGGTCCAAGAGACCCAGTACTTC; cdr3_aa: CASSVAPRAVQETQYF